A single sample gave rise to the 20 T cell receptor beta chains below, sequenced in a study of human T cells and chemical hapten exposure. The time point here: healthy volunteer bleed at 2 weeks. Total RNA came from unfractionated whole blood. One entry per CDR3 protein results from TCRdb running MiXCR on the RACE reads. The sample lists tens of thousands of distinct CDR3 sequences, about 10% occurring once. Sequencing was done on a sample of whole blood. These receptor sequences come from a female donor in good health. Some clones in this sample may be carry-over from other donors' samples.

This clonotype was seen a few times. The rearrangement uses TRBV9 and TRBJ1-3; D is unclear. The length of the CDR3 is 14 residues. CDR1 and CDR2 (germline): SGDLS, YYNGEE. The germline V and J ends were trimmed by 5 bases and 4 bases, with 13 bases remaining between them. CDR3 sequence (DNA): TGTGCCAGCAGGACCGGACTAGCCGGAAACACCATATATTTT. Its protein is CASRTGLAGNTIYF.

This clonotype was found a few times. The rearrangement joins TRBV28 to TRBJ2-1, with D maybe TRBD1 (6 bases). The CDR3 sequence is 16 residues long. Trimming cost V 2 bases and J 7 bases, with 18 bases left between them. Germline-derived CDR1 and CDR2 are MDHEN and SYDVKM. This chain's CDR3 is CASSLGGLGARNEQFF. DNA for the CDR3: TGTGCCAGCAGTTTAGGGGGTTTGGGGGCGCGAAATGAGCAGTTCTTC.

At least ten counts were recorded for this clonotype. The V gene is TRBV7-6, the J gene TRBJ2-3, with D possibly matching TRBD2 (5 bases). Trimming shortened V by 0 bases and J by 2 bases, and 12 bases separated the two germline ends. The CDR3 contains 16 residues. The V gene's germline CDR1 is SGHVS and CDR2 FNYEAQ. CDR3 loop: CASSLATGDYTDTQYF. CDR3 nucleotides: TGTGCCAGCAGCTTAGCTACGGGCGACTACACAGATACGCAGTATTTT. Looking up the rest from reference TRBV7-6 and TRBJ2-3 gives the full variable domain: GAGVSQSPRYKVTKRGQDVALRCDPISGHVSLYWYRQALGQGPEFLTYFNYEAQQDKSGLPNDRFSAERPEGSISTLTIQRTEQRDSAMYRCASSLATGDYTDTQYFGPGTRLTVL.

The V call is TRBV20-1, the J call TRBJ2-3; 13 nucleotides agree with TRBD2. V dropped 5 bases and J dropped 7; count of bases not matched to a gene: 12. The CDR3 is made up of 16 amino acids. Germline V lookup: CDR1 DFQATT, CDR2 SNEGSKA (reference sequence). The CDR3 nucleotides read TGCAGTGCTGGAAAAGGGACTAGCGGGACTAAGCATACGCAGTATTTT. Translation gives CSAGKGTSGTKHTQYF.

This clonotype was seen a handful of times. This sequence joins TRBV7-9 and TRBJ2-3; a weak D match, TRBD1 (5 bases). CDR3 length equals 13 residues. In germline, CDR1 is SEHNR, CDR2 FQNEAQ (reference sequence). V lost 3 bases to trimming and J lost 4 bases, with 8 bases between them. This chain's CDR3 is CASSFEGADTQYF. The DNA of the CDR3 is TGTGCCAGCAGCTTTGAAGGGGCAGATACGCAGTATTTT.

This clonotype was observed many times. The rearrangement uses TRBV12-3 or TRBV12-4 and TRBJ2-5, with D tentatively TRBD1 (6 bases). The CDR3 consists of 15 residues. V lost 5 bases to trimming and J lost 5 bases, with 18 bases between them. The chain's CDR3 is CASSATGTWDETQYF. CDR3 nucleotides: TGTGCCAGCAGTGCCACCGGGACATGGGACGAGACCCAGTACTTC.

This clonotype was seen at least ten times. The gene calls are TRBV6-5 and TRBJ1-3; D ambiguous. Deletions cut 0 bases from V and 4 bases from J, with 7 bases between. The CDR3 runs 14 residues. Germline CDR1 MNHEY, CDR2 SVGAGI. CDR3: CASSYSLGGNTIYF. CDR3 coding DNA: TGTGCCAGCAGTTACTCATTAGGGGGAAACACCATATATTTT.

At least ten counts were recorded for this clonotype. V usage is TRBV28 and J usage is TRBJ2-1, with D possibly TRBD2 on 7 matching bases. The ends were cut back, 10 bases at V and 5 bases at J, with 12 bases in the middle. Germline CDR1 and CDR2: MDHEN and SYDVKM. CDR3 length: 12 residues. DNA for the CDR3: TGTGCCACAAGGGGGGGGGACAATGAGCAGTTCTTC. Translating gives CATRGGDNEQFF.

The chain recombines TRBV11-2 with TRBJ2-1, with 8 bases identical to TRBD2. Trimming at V came to 8 bases and at J to 4 bases, leaving 4 bases not matched to a gene. Germline loops: CDR1 SGHAT, CDR2 FQNNGV. The CDR3 is made up of 13 amino acids. This CDR3 reads CASGVAGYNEQFF. CDR3 DNA: TGTGCCAGCGGGGTAGCGGGATACAATGAGCAGTTCTTC.

This chain links TRBV28 with TRBJ1-5; D is perhaps TRBD1 (5 bases). The CDR3 is 14 amino acids. V lost 5 bases and J 3 bases, leaving 11 bases between the germline ends. Looked up from germline, CDR1 is MDHEN and CDR2 is SYDVKM. CDR3 loop: CASSGAGNNQPQHF. CDR3 sequence (DNA): TGTGCCAGCAGTGGGGCAGGGAACAATCAGCCCCAGCATTTT.

The rearrangement uses TRBV20-1 and TRBJ2-5, with 10 positions matching TRBD2. From germline, CDR1 is DFQATT and CDR2 SNEGSKA (reference sequence). This CDR3 comprises 15 residues. V shed 1 base, J shed 5 bases, and the junction held 7 bases outside the gene matches. The CDR3 spells CSARVPSGRGETQYF. The CDR3 nucleotides are TGCAGTGCTAGAGTTCCTAGCGGGAGAGGGGAGACCCAGTACTTC.

This clonotype has at least ten counts. The chain links TRBV20-1 to TRBJ2-3; TRBD1 agrees at 10 bases. The germline gives CDR1 DFQATT, CDR2 SNEGSKA (reference sequence). Unmatched junction bases numbered 6, after V lost 4 bases and J lost 2 bases. CDR3 size: 15 residues. CDR3 sequence (DNA): TGCAGTGCTACGGGACAGGGGTATATCACAGATACGCAGTATTTT. Translated: CSATGQGYITDTQYF.

At least ten counts were recorded for this clonotype. V usage is TRBV20-1 and J usage is TRBJ1-1, with D unresolved. The germline CDR1 and CDR2 sequences are DFQATT and SNEGSKA (reference sequence). The CDR3 runs 14 residues. The germline V and J ends were trimmed by 1 base and 0 bases, with 9 bases remaining between them. The CDR3 nucleotides are TGCAGTGCTAGAGGTGGACTCATGAACACTGAAGCTTTCTTT. As protein: CSARGGLMNTEAFF.

This clonotype was observed many times. This chain links TRBV29-1 with TRBJ2-7; TRBD2 might be the D (6 bases). V lost 7 bases and J lost 3, with 10 bases in between. CDR1 is SQVTM, CDR2 ANQGSEA, per germline. This CDR3 region has 11 residues. CDR3 in amino acids: CSARDFYEQYF. For the CDR3, the DNA is TGCAGCGCCCGGGACTTCTACGAGCAGTACTTC.

In the case of this clonotype: A single base is all that separates this from a far larger clone, so a read error is likely. The chain carries TRBV28 and TRBJ2-3; D is unresolved. The germline V gene has CDR1 MDHEN and CDR2 SYDVKM. The CDR3 contains 11 residues. The CDR3 DNA reads TGTGTCAGCAGTTTAAGGGATACGCAGTATTTT. It translates to CVSSLRDTQYF.

This clonotype showed up many times. J is TRBJ2-3 and V is TRBV12-3 or TRBV12-4, with a weak D call TRBD1 (5 bases). V lost 2 bases, J lost 6 bases, and 6 bases lay in between. This CDR3 contains 12 residues. CDR3: CASSLKGDTQYF. Written as DNA, the CDR3 is TGTGCCAGCAGTTTAAAGGGGGATACGCAGTATTTT.

The J gene is TRBJ1-6, the V gene TRBV19; D remains unclear. This CDR3 is built from 16 residues. Germline assignment: CDR1 LNHDA and CDR2 SQIVND (reference sequence). V shed 3 bases and J shed 9 bases, with 18 bases lying between them. The CDR3 DNA reads as TGTGCCAGTAGTATCAACTGGGTGGCACTTGGTTCACCCCTCCACTTT. It translates to CASSINWVALGSPLHF. Variable domain in full (rest from reference TRBV19 and TRBJ1-6): DGGITQSPKYLFRKEGQNVTLSCEQNLNHDAMYWYRQDPGQGLRLIYYSQIVNDFQKGDIAEGYSVSREKKESFPLTVTSAQKNPTAFYLCASSINWVALGSPLHFGNGTRLTVT.

The chain joins TRBV20-1 to TRBJ2-1; 8 bases are a match to TRBD2. Germline loops: CDR1 DFQATT, CDR2 SNEGSKA (reference sequence). After removal of 3 bases from V and 8 bases from J, the junction contained 21 bases not matched to a gene. The length of the CDR3 is 18 residues. Written as DNA, the CDR3 is TGCAGTGCTAGGAGTTACCGGGCGGGAGGCATGAGTCTCGATGAGCAGTTCTTC. Amino acids: CSARSYRAGGMSLDEQFF.

This clonotype was counted a few times. This chain connects TRBV6-5 to TRBJ2-5; 9 nucleotides align to TRBD1. The trim removed 5 bases at V and 6 bases at J, leaving 4 bases unmatched. The CDR3 loop spans 13 amino acids. Germline V CDR1 and CDR2: MNHEY, SVGAGI. As DNA, the CDR3 is TGTGCCAGCAGTATGACAGGGGGAAAGACCCAGTACTTC. Protein sequence: CASSMTGGKTQYF.

In its sample, this clonotype ranks as medium-sized (0.01 to 0.1%). Relative to the germline gene, one junction end is altered; a read error may explain this. The chain has TRBV12-3 or TRBV12-4 and TRBJ2-5; unclear D gene. CDR3 length: 11 residues. For the CDR3, the DNA is TGTGCCAGCAGCTTAGGGGAGACCCAGTACTTC. Translation: CASSLGETQYF.